These T cell receptor beta chains were read from a single sample in a study of T cells expressing NK-cell markers. Using the 5' RACE reads, TCRdb records one entry per CDR3 protein without DNA. Across over 150,000 distinct CDR3 sequences, the top ten clones capture less than 40% of the sample. Sequenced material: blood T cells: a sorted CD56 or NKG2C T cell subset, CD4+ or CD8+ T cells, or bulk PBMC T cells (not recorded which). Receptor source: a woman aged 50 to 65 in good health. Both conserved end residues are part of each CDR3. Clone size is not always given. Where it is, it says once, few, many or a class for expanded clones.

J gene: TRBJ2-1; V gene: TRBV20-1; clone size: -; CDR3 protein: CSASVSYNEQFF
J gene: TRBJ2-5; V gene: TRBV27; clone size: -; CDR3 protein: CASSNRDQETQYF
J gene: TRBJ1-1; V gene: TRBV19; clone size: -; CDR3 protein: CASSIDAEAEAFF
J gene: TRBJ1-1; V gene: TRBV6-6; clone size: -; CDR3 protein: CASMTGNTEAFF
J gene: TRBJ1-1; V gene: TRBV2; clone size: -; CDR3 protein: CASSELSRANTEAFF
J gene: TRBJ1-3; V gene: TRBV9; clone size: -; CDR3 protein: CASSVDRGNVGNTIYF
J gene: TRBJ2-3; V gene: TRBV12-3/TRBV12-4; clone size: -; CDR3 protein: CASSSGQGGTQYF
J gene: TRBJ2-1; V gene: TRBV7-9; clone size: -; CDR3 protein: CASSFGGGPNEQFF
J gene: TRBJ2-1; V gene: TRBV12-3/TRBV12-4; clone size: -; CDR3 protein: CASSLELGAGGRYNEQFF
J gene: TRBJ2-2; V gene: TRBV21-1; clone size: -; CDR3 protein: CASSGDFSGRAVRELFF
J gene: TRBJ2-1; V gene: TRBV29-1; clone size: -; CDR3 protein: CSAAAGSSYNEQFF
J gene: TRBJ1-4; V gene: TRBV12-3/TRBV12-4; clone size: -; CDR3 protein: CASSLESTNEKLFF
J gene: TRBJ1-2; V gene: TRBV11-1; clone size: -; CDR3 protein: CASSSSGGQGNGYTF
J gene: TRBJ1-1; V gene: TRBV7-7; clone size: -; CDR3 protein: CASSLAQNTEAFF
J gene: TRBJ1-1; V gene: TRBV12-3/TRBV12-4; clone size: -; CDR3 protein: CASSFKTDLNTEAFF
J gene: TRBJ2-5; V gene: TRBV4-2; clone size: -; CDR3 protein: CASSPPGTSGQETQYF
J gene: TRBJ2-3; V gene: TRBV7-8; clone size: -; CDR3 protein: CASSFPIRTSGNADTQYF
J gene: TRBJ2-1; V gene: TRBV14; clone size: -; CDR3 protein: CASNRVGGRNEQFF
J gene: TRBJ2-1; V gene: TRBV2; clone size: -; CDR3 protein: CASRLISSYNEQFF
J gene: TRBJ2-5; V gene: TRBV7-9; clone size: -; CDR3 protein: CASSLSAGEETQYF
J gene: TRBJ1-2; V gene: TRBV6-1; clone size: -; CDR3 protein: CASSDRDRPDGYTF
J gene: TRBJ2-7; V gene: TRBV29-1; clone size: -; CDR3 protein: CSVETRDGTYEQYF
J gene: TRBJ1-4; V gene: TRBV5-6; clone size: -; CDR3 protein: CASSPFEEDEKLFF
J gene: TRBJ1-4; V gene: TRBV29-1; clone size: -; CDR3 protein: CSVLTGSDEKLFF
J gene: TRBJ2-3; V gene: TRBV7-9; clone size: -; CDR3 protein: CASSPPPSLTDTQYF
J gene: TRBJ2-6; V gene: TRBV9; clone size: -; CDR3 protein: CASSVEGGLTF
J gene: TRBJ2-1; V gene: TRBV5-1; clone size: -; CDR3 protein: CASSPAGNEQFF
J gene: TRBJ2-1; V gene: TRBV19; clone size: -; CDR3 protein: CASSITGVHYNEQFF
J gene: TRBJ2-2; V gene: TRBV29-1; clone size: -; CDR3 protein: CSVTDSATGELFF
J gene: TRBJ2-5; V gene: TRBV6-5; clone size: -; CDR3 protein: CASSYGQGPKTQYF
J gene: TRBJ2-2; V gene: TRBV27; clone size: -; CDR3 protein: CASNSGGAGELFF
J gene: TRBJ1-2; V gene: TRBV21-1; clone size: -; CDR3 protein: CASSKAQDSLLYGYTF
J gene: TRBJ2-4; V gene: TRBV7-9; clone size: -; CDR3 protein: CASSLPGLAKNIQYF
J gene: TRBJ1-1; V gene: TRBV9; clone size: -; CDR3 protein: CASNLGTNTEAFF
J gene: TRBJ2-1; V gene: TRBV12-3/TRBV12-4; clone size: -; CDR3 protein: CASSSGGISGKTDYNEQFF
J gene: TRBJ2-1; V gene: TRBV7-2; clone size: medium-sized; CDR3 protein: CASTITRPSGLESNEQFF
J gene: TRBJ1-5; V gene: TRBV27; clone size: -; CDR3 protein: CASSFAVNQPQHF
J gene: TRBJ2-1; V gene: TRBV4-1; clone size: -; CDR3 protein: CASRPSGRAGYNEQFF
J gene: TRBJ2-1; V gene: TRBV29-1; clone size: -; CDR3 protein: CSVDLREARGEQFF
J gene: TRBJ2-1; V gene: TRBV9; clone size: -; CDR3 protein: CASSYIAGDAPREQFF
J gene: TRBJ1-2; V gene: TRBV5-1; clone size: -; CDR3 protein: CASSIRDDPNYGYTF
J gene: TRBJ2-2; V gene: TRBV9; clone size: -; CDR3 protein: CASSVTSGPTGELFF
J gene: TRBJ1-5; V gene: TRBV12-3/TRBV12-4; clone size: -; CDR3 protein: CASSIGPSNQPQHF
J gene: TRBJ2-1; V gene: TRBV20-1; clone size: -; CDR3 protein: CSARVSRVAVIEQFF
J gene: TRBJ2-2; V gene: TRBV5-1; clone size: -; CDR3 protein: CASSPRHGTGELFF
J gene: TRBJ2-1; V gene: TRBV20-1; clone size: -; CDR3 protein: CSATTRVVYNEQFF